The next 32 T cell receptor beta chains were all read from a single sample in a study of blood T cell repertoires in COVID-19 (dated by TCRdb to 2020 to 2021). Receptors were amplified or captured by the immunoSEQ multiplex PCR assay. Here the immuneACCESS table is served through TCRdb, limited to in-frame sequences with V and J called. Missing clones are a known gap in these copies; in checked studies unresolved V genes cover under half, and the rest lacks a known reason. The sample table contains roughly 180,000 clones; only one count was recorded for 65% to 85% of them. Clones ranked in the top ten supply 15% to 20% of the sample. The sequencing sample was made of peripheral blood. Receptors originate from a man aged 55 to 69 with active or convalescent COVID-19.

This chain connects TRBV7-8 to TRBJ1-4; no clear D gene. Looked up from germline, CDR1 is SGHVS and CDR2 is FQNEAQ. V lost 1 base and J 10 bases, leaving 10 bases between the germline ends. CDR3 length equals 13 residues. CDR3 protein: CASSLVRDVKLFF. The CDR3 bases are TGTGCCAGCAGCTTAGTCCGGGATGTAAAACTGTTTTTT.

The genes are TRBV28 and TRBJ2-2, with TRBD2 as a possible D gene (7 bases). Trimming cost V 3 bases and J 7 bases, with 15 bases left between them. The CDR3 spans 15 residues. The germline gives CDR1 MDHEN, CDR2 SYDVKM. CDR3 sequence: CASSFQGRDGGELFF. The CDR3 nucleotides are TGTGCCAGCAGTTTTCAGGGGAGGGATGGCGGGGAGCTGTTTTTT. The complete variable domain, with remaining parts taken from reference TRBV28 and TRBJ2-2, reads DVKVTQSSRYLVKRTGEKVFLECVQDMDHENMFWYRQDPGLGLRLIYFSYDVKMKEKGDIPEGYSVSREKKERFSLILESASTNQTSMYLCASSFQGRDGGELFFGEGSRLTVL.

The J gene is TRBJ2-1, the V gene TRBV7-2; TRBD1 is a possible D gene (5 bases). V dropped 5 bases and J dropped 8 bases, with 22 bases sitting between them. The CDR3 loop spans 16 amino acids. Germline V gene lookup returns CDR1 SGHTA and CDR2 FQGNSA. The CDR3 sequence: CASSHQEGARIDEQFF. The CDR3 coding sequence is TGTGCCAGCAGCCACCAGGAAGGGGCCAGAATCGATGAGCAGTTCTTC.

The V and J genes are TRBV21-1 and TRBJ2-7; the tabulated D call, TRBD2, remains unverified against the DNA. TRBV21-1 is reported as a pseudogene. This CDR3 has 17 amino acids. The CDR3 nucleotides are TGTGCCAGCTGCATACTGGGACTAGCGGGAGCGGGCCACGAGCAGTACTTC. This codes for CASCILGLAGAGHEQYF.

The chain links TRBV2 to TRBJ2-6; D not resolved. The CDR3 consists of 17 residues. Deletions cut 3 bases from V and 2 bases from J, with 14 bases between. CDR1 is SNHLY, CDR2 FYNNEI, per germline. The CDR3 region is CASSDQFYPTGANVLTF. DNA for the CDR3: TGTGCCAGCAGTGATCAGTTTTACCCCACTGGGGCCAACGTCCTGACTTTC.

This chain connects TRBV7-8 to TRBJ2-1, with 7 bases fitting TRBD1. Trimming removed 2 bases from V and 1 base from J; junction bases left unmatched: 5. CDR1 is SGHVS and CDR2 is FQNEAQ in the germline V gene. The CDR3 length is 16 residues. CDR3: CASSLHAQGSYNEQFF. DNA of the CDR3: TGTGCCAGCAGCTTACATGCACAGGGGTCCTACAATGAGCAGTTCTTC. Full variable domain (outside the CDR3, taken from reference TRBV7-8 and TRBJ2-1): GAGVSQSPRYKVAKRGQDVALRCDPISGHVSLFWYQQALGQGPEFLTYFQNEAQLDKSGLPSDRFFAERPEGSVSTLKIQRTQQEDSAVYLCASSLHAQGSYNEQFFGPGTRLTVL.

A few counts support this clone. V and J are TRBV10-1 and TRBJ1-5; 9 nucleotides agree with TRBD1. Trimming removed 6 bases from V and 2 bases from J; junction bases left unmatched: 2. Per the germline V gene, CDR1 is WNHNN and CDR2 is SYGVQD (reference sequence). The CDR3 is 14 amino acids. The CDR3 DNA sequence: TGCGCCAGCAGGGGGACAGGGTGCAATCAGCCCCAGCATTTT. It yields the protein CASRGTGCNQPQHF.

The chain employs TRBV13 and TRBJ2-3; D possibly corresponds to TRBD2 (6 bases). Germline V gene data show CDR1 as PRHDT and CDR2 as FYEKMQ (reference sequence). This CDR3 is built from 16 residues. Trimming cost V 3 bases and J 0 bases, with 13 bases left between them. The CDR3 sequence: CASSLRGTPSTDTQYF. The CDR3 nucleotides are TGTGCCAGCAGCTTGAGAGGGACTCCTAGCACAGATACGCAGTATTTT.

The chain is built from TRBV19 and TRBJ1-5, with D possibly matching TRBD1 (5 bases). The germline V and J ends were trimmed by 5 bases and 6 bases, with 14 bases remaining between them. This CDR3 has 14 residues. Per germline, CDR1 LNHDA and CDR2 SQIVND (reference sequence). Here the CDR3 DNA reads TGTGCCAGTAGTCCGGAGGGGTCGGGTCAGCCCCAGCATTTT. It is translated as CASSPEGSGQPQHF.

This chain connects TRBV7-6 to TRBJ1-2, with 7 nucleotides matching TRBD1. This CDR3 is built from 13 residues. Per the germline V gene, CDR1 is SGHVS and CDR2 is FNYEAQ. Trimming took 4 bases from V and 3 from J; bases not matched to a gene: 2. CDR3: CASSSQGDYGYTF. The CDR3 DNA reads TGTGCCAGCAGCTCTCAGGGGGACTATGGCTACACCTTC.

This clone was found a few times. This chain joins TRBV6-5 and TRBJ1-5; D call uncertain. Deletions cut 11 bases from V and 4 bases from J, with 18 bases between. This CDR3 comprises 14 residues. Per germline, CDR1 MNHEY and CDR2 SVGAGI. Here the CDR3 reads CAGADGVANQPQHF. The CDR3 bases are TGTGCCGGAGCGGACGGGGTGGCAAATCAGCCCCAGCATTTT.

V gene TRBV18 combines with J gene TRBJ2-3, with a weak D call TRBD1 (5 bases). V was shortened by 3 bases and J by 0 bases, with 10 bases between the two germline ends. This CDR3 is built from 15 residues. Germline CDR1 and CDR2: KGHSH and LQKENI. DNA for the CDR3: TGTGCCAGCTCACCCGACAGTGCTAGCACAGATACGCAGTATTTT. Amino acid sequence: CASSPDSASTDTQYF.

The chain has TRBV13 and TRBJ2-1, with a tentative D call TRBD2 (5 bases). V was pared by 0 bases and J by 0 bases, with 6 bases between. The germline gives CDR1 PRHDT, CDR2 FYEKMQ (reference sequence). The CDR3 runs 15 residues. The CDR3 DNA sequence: TGTGCCAGCAGCTTAGGGGACTTCTCCTACAATGAGCAGTTCTTC. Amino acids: CASSLGDFSYNEQFF.

In DNA, the CDR3 is TGTGCCAGCAGCTTTTCGGACAGGGGGAACACCGGGGAGCTGTTTTTT. It specifies CASSFSDRGNTGELFF. The J gene is TRBJ2-2, the V gene TRBV7-2, with 9 bases matching TRBD1. CDR3 length: 16 residues. The V gene's germline CDR1 is SGHTA and CDR2 FQGNSA. Trimming at V came to 3 bases and at J to 1 base, leaving 3 bases not matched to a gene.

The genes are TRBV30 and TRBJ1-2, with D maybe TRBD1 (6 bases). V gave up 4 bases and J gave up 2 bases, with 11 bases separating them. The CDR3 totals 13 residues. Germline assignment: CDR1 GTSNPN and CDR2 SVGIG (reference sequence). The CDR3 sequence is CAWTQQGNYGYTF. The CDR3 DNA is TGTGCCTGGACTCAACAGGGAAACTATGGCTACACCTTC.

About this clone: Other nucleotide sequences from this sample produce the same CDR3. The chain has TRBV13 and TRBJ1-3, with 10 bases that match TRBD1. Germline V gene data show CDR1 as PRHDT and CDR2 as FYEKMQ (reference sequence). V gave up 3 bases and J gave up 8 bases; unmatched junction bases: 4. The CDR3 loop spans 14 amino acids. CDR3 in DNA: TGTGCCAGCAGCTTCGGGACAGGGGTAGACACCATATATTTT. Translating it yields CASSFGTGVDTIYF.

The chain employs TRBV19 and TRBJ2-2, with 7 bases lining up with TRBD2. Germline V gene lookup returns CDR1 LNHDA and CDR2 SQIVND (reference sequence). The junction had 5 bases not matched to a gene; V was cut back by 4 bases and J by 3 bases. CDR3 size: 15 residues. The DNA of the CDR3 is TGTGCCAGTAGTAGGGGGGGTGAACACACCGGGGAGCTGTTTTTT. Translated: CASSRGGEHTGELFF. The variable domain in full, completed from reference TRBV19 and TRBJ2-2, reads DGGITQSPKYLFRKEGQNVTLSCEQNLNHDAMYWYRQDPGQGLRLIYYSQIVNDFQKGDIAEGYSVSREKKESFPLTVTSAQKNPTAFYLCASSRGGEHTGELFFGEGSRLTVL.

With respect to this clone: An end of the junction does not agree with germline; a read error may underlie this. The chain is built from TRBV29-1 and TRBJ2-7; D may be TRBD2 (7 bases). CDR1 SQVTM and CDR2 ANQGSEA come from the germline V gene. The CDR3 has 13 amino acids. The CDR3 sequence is CSGRTASAGEQCF. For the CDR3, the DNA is TGCAGCGGGAGGACAGCTTCTGCGGGGGAGCAGTGCTTC.

CDR3 protein: CAAQFGTGELFF. CDR3 in DNA: TGTGCCGCACAATTTGGCACCGGGGAGCTGTTTTTT. The V gene is TRBV6-5, the J gene TRBJ2-2; D is undetermined. The CDR3 has 12 residues. V lost 11 bases, J lost 4 bases, and 11 bases lay in between. Germline V gives CDR1 MNHEY, CDR2 SVGAGI.

The CDR3 reads CASSTGGREQYF. For the CDR3, the DNA is TGTGCCAGCAGTACAGGGGGCCGAGAGCAGTACTTC. This sequence joins TRBV12-3 or TRBV12-4 and TRBJ2-7; TRBD1 aligns across 9 bases. The length of the CDR3 is 12 residues. The J segment lost 7 bases and the V segment lost 5 bases, leaving 3 bases of the junction unmatched.

The CDR3 here is CASSLEGRDTEAFF. The DNA for the CDR3 is TGTGCCAGCAGTTTAGAGGGGAGGGACACTGAAGCTTTCTTT. The gene calls are TRBV27 and TRBJ1-1; tentatively, D is TRBD1 (5 bases). Germline V gene sequence: CDR1 MNHEY, CDR2 SMNVEV (reference sequence). V was pared by 2 bases and J by 3 bases, with 10 bases between. CDR3 size: 14 residues.

Here the CDR3 DNA reads TGTGCCAGCAGCTATAACCAGGGTACCTATGGCTACACCTTC. Its protein product is CASSYNQGTYGYTF. The chain links TRBV7-2 to TRBJ1-2; a weak D match, TRBD1 (5 bases). V lost 4 bases to trimming and J lost 4 bases, with 13 bases between them. CDR3 length: 14 residues. Germline V gives CDR1 SGHTA, CDR2 FQGNSA.

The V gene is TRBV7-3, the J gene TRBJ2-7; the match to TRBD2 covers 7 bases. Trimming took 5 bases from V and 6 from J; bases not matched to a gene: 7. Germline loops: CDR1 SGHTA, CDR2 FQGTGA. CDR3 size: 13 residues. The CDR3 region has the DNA TGTGCCAGCAGCATCACTAGCGTATCCGAGCAGTACTTC. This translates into CASSITSVSEQYF.

The CDR3 nucleotides read TGTGCCATCAGTGTCGGGGGTTCCTACGAGCAGTACTTC. Protein: CAISVGGSYEQYF. The J gene is TRBJ2-7, the V gene TRBV10-3; TRBD2 might be the D (6 bases). Germline V gene sequence: CDR1 ENHRY, CDR2 SYGVKD. V was cut by 4 bases and J by 1 base, with 8 bases left in between. This CDR3 has 13 amino acids.

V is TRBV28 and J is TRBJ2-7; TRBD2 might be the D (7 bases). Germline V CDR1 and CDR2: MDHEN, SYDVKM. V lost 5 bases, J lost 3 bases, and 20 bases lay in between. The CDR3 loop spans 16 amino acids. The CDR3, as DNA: TGTGCCAGCAGTATCGAGGGGGGGATTAGTGGCTACGAGCAGTACTTC. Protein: CASSIEGGISGYEQYF.

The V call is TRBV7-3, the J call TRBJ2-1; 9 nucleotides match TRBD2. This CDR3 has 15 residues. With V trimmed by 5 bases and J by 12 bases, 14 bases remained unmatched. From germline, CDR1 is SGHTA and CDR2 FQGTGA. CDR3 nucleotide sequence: TGTGCCAGCAGCACGGGGGCTAGCGGGGCCTCCGGGCAGTTCTTC. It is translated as CASSTGASGASGQFF.

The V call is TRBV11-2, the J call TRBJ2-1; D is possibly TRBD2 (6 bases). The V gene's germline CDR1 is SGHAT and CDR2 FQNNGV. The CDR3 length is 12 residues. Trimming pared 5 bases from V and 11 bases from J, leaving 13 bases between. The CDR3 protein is CASSRDFRKQFF. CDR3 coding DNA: TGTGCCAGCAGCCGGGACTTCCGGAAGCAGTTCTTC.

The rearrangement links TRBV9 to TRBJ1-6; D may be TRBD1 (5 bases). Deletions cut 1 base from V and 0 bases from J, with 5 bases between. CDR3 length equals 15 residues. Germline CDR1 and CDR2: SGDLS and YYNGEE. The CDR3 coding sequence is TGTGCCAGCAGCGTACAGGGCTCCTATAATTCACCCCTCCACTTT. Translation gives CASSVQGSYNSPLHF. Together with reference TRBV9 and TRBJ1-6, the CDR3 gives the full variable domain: DSGVTQTPKHLITATGQRVTLRCSPRSGDLSVYWYQQSLDQGLQFLIQYYNGEERAKGNILERFSAQQFPDLHSELNLSSLELGDSALYFCASSVQGSYNSPLHFGNGTRLTVT.

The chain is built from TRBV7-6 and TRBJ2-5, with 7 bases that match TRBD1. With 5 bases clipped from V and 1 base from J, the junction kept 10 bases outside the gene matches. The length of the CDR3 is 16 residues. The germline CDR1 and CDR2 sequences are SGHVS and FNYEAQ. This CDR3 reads CASSLPTGKLQETQYF. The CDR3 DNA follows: TGTGCCAGCAGCCTCCCGACAGGGAAACTCCAAGAGACCCAGTACTTC.

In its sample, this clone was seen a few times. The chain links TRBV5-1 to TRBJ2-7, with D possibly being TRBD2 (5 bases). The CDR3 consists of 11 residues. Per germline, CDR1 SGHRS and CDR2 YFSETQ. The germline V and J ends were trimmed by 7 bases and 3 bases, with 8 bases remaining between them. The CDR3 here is CASGELYEQYF. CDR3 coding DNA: TGCGCCAGCGGGGAGCTCTACGAGCAGTACTTC.

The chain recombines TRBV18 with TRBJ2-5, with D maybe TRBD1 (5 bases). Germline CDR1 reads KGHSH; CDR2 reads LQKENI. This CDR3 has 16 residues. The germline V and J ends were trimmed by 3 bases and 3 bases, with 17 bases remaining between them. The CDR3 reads CASSPLPSAGKETQYF. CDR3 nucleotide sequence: TGTGCCAGCTCACCTCTCCCTTCGGCAGGGAAAGAGACCCAGTACTTC.

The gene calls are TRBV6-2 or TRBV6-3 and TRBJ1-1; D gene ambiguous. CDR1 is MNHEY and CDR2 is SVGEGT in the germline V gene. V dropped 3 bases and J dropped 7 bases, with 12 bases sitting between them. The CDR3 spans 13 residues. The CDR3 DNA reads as TGTGCCAGCAGTTATGCCCGTCAGGTTGAAGCTTTCTTT. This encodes CASSYARQVEAFF.